This T cell receptor (beta chain) appears in the sequencing data of a study of graft-versus-host responses after intestinal transplantation. Background on the study: The recipients all started with anti-thymocyte globulin induction and then took tacrolimus and steroids for about 3 years.

Grafts had their tissue processed, releasing intraepithelial and lamina propria lymphocytes. Study findings and constraints: Among recipient marrow samples, GvH clones were found; some appeared first in ileum or blood.

Concerning this clone itself: Its antigen is currently unknown.

The V gene lost 2 bases and the J gene lost 0 bases, with 7 bases spanning the gap. The CDR3 is 14 residues long. Per germline, CDR1 SGHAT and CDR2 FQDESV (reference sequence). Here immunoSEQ multiplex PCR was the method, and the copy in TCRdb shows in-frame clones only, minus some. The sample includes about 4,300 clones, 76% of them seen just once. The TCR was taken from a human patient who received an intestinal transplant, so some T cells may come from the graft donor. The specimen was ileum tissue, collected approximately 340 days after intestinal transplantation. V and J are TRBV11-1 and TRBJ1-1; unclear D gene. The CDR3 sequence: CASSLFSLNTEAFF. In DNA, the CDR3 is TGTGCCAGCAGCTTATTTTCGTTGAACACTGAAGCTTTCTTT.